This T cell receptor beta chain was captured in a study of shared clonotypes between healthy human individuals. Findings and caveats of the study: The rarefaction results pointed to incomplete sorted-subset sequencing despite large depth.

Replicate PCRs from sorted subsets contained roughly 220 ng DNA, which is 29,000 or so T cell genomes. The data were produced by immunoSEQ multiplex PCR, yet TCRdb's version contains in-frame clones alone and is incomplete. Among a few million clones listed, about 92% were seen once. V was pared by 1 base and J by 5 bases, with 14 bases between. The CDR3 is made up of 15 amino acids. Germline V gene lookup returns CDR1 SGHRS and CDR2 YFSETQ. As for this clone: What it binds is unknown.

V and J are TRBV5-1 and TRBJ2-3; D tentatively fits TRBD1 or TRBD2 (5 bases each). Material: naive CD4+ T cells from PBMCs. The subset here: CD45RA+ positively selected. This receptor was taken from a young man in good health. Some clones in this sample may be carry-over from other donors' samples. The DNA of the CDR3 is TGCGCCAGCAGCTTGCAGGGACCCACGGTAGATACGCAGTATTTT. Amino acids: CASSLQGPTVDTQYF.